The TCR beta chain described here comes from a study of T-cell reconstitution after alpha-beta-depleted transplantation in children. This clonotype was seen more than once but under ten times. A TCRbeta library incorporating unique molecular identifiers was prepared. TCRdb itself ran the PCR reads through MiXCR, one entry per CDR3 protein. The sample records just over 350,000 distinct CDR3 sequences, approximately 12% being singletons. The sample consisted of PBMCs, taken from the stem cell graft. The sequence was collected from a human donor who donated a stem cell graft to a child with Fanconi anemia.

In DNA, the CDR3 is TGTGCCAGCAGCTTCGGACGGTTAAAGAACACTGAAGCTTTCTTT. Translated, it gives CASSFGRLKNTEAFF. The chain is built from TRBV7-9 and TRBJ1-1; D remains ambiguous. Germline loops: CDR1 SEHNR, CDR2 FQNEAQ (reference sequence). V dropped 3 bases and J dropped 1 base, with 12 bases sitting between them. The CDR3 covers 15 residues.